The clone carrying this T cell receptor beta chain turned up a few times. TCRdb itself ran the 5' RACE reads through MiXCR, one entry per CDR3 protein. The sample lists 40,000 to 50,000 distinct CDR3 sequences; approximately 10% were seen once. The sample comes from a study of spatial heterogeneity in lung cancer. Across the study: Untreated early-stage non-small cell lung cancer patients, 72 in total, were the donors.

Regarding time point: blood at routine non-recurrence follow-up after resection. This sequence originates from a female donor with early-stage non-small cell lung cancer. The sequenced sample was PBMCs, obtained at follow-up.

The CDR3, as DNA: TGTGCCAGCAGTCCCACGGGTCCTACACCCCTCCACTTT. This sequence encodes CASSPTGPTPLHF. The rearrangement joins TRBV28 to TRBJ1-6; D not certain. This CDR3 region has 13 residues. Germline V lookup: CDR1 MDHEN, CDR2 SYDVKM. The V end lost 5 bases, the J end lost 11 bases, and 13 bases lay between the germline ends.